These 23 T cell receptor beta chains were sequenced from one sample in a study of CD8+ T cells in alopecia areata (dated by TCRdb to between 2018 and 2020). The receptor library was made with the immunoSEQ multiplex PCR assay. To provide template for TCR sequencing, every sample had RNA extracted and reverse transcribed into cDNA. The source is immuneACCESS, and TCRdb retained only in-frame sequences with V and J called. Part of the clones is not carried over; for the studies checked, unresolved V genes explain less than half of this, and the remainder is unexplained. The sample profile shows about 130,000 clones; approximately 49% of them were found once. About 19% of the sample comes from the top ten. The time point tag for this specimen amounts to: baseline before oral tofacitinib. The sequencing here drew on CD8+ T cells sorted from blood, taken at week 0. The source of these receptors is a human donor with alopecia areata.

There are many counts of this clone. This chain connects TRBV6-4 to TRBJ2-5; 14 bases fit TRBD2. The germline V gene has CDR1 MRHNA and CDR2 SNTAGT. Trimming cost V 2 bases and J 4 bases; bases outside gene matches: 0. The CDR3 loop spans 15 amino acids. In DNA form, the CDR3 reads TGTGCCAGCAGTGACGGGACTAGCGGGGGAGAGACCCAGTACTTC. It is translated as CASSDGTSGGETQYF.

CDR3 residues: CASSDRDDQPQHF. CDR3 in DNA: TGTGCCAGCAGCGACAGGGACGATCAGCCCCAGCATTTT. The chain carries TRBV2 and TRBJ1-5, with 7 bases matching TRBD1. Germline CDR1 is SNHLY and CDR2 is FYNNEI. This CDR3 spans 13 amino acids. Germline trimming cut 6 bases from V and 5 bases from J; bases unmatched to any gene: 4.

This chain links TRBV27 with TRBJ2-7, with unresolved D. Looked up from germline, CDR1 is MNHEY and CDR2 is SMNVEV (reference sequence). V was shortened by 5 bases and J by 0 bases, with 8 bases between the two germline ends. The CDR3 loop spans 13 amino acids. CDR3 nucleotide sequence: TGTGCCAGCAGTCCCACAGTCTCCTACGAGCAGTACTTC. Translation gives CASSPTVSYEQYF.

The chain carries TRBV29-1 and TRBJ1-4; 10 bases fit TRBD1. This CDR3 is 12 amino acids long. Germline CDR1 reads SQVTM; CDR2 reads ANQGSEA. J gave up 7 bases and V 4 bases, and 0 bases lay outside the gene matches. The CDR3 nucleotides read TGCAGCGTTGGGACAGGGGGTGAAAAACTGTTTTTT. Protein: CSVGTGGEKLFF.

The J gene is TRBJ2-1, the V gene TRBV6-5; D uncertain. Between the trimmed V and J ends, which lost 7 bases and 4 bases, there was a span of 11 bases. Looked up from germline, CDR1 is MNHEY and CDR2 is SVGAGI. CDR3 length: 13 amino acids. The CDR3 DNA reads TGTGCCAGCATCGGTAGTGGTTACAATGAGCAGTTCTTC. It codes for CASIGSGYNEQFF.

This clone has just a few counts. At the DNA level, this CDR3 is encoded by other sequences in the same sample as well. CDR3 nucleotides: TGCAGCGTGGCGGGGGACTATGGCTACACCTTC. The encoded protein is CSVAGDYGYTF. The chain carries TRBV29-1 and TRBJ1-2; D possibly corresponds to TRBD1 (5 bases). This CDR3 comprises 11 residues. V lost 6 bases and J lost 3, with 8 bases in between. The germline V gene has CDR1 SQVTM and CDR2 ANQGSEA.

The sample holds a few counts of this clone. A much larger clone differs from this one at a single base, so this may be a read error. Distinct nucleotide sequences in the sample also encode this CDR3. The chain is built from TRBV19 and TRBJ1-5, with a weak D call TRBD1 (6 bases). There are 14 residues in the CDR3. With 3 bases removed from V and 3 bases from J, the gap between germline ends came to 9 bases. Germline lookup yields CDR1 LNHDA and CDR2 SQIVND (reference sequence). CDR3 sequence reads: CASSIRDNNQPQHF. CDR3 nucleotide sequence: TGTGCCAGTAGTATCCGGGACAACAATCAGCCCCAGCATTTT.

The chain combines TRBV14 with TRBJ1-2; maybe TRBD1 (5 bases). Trimming stripped 3 bases from V and 3 bases from J, with 11 bases between. The CDR3 totals 14 residues. Germline V gene lookup returns CDR1 SGHDN and CDR2 FVKESK. CDR3 amino acids: CASSQGGEDYGYTF. In nucleotides, the CDR3 is TGTGCCAGCAGCCAGGGGGGTGAAGACTATGGCTACACCTTC.

The V gene is TRBV11-2, the J gene TRBJ1-6; unclear D gene. The germline gives CDR1 SGHAT, CDR2 FQNNGV. This CDR3 comprises 15 residues. The germline V and J ends were trimmed by 0 bases and 8 bases, with 11 bases remaining between them. The CDR3 sequence is CASSLEGRSDSPLHF. As DNA, the CDR3 is TGTGCCAGCAGCTTAGAAGGTAGAAGCGATTCACCCCTCCACTTT.

The gene calls are TRBV29-1 and TRBJ1-1; a possible D gene is TRBD1 (5 bases). Per the germline V gene, CDR1 is SQVTM and CDR2 is ANQGSEA. Trimming removed 6 bases at V and 0 bases at J, with 17 bases between. The CDR3 runs 15 residues. As DNA, the CDR3 is TGCAGCGTCCTTCCACGGGGGACCATGAACACTGAAGCTTTCTTT. Protein sequence: CSVLPRGTMNTEAFF.

The gene calls are TRBV30 and TRBJ2-7; 8 bases agree with TRBD1. V trimming: 4 bases; J trimming: 2 bases; junction bases outside the gene matches: 10. The CDR3 extends over 15 amino acids. Germline V gene lookup returns CDR1 GTSNPN and CDR2 SVGIG (reference sequence). CDR3 in amino acids: CAWTAWTGNTYEQYF. In DNA, the CDR3 is TGTGCCTGGACCGCCTGGACAGGGAATACCTACGAGCAGTACTTC.

Regarding this clone: Other DNA sequences within the sample encode an identical CDR3. The chain uses TRBV6-5 and TRBJ2-6; D gene uncertain. V dropped 6 bases and J dropped 0 bases, with 9 bases sitting between them. The germline CDR1 and CDR2 sequences are MNHEY and SVGAGI. This CDR3 comprises 15 residues. CDR3 in amino acids: CASSRGGSGANVLTF. The CDR3 DNA is TGTGCCAGCAGCCGAGGTGGCTCTGGGGCCAACGTCCTGACTTTC.

This chain links TRBV10-2 with TRBJ1-1; perhaps TRBD1 as D (5 bases). The CDR3 contains 15 residues. The germline gives CDR1 WSHSY, CDR2 SAAADI. V gave up 8 bases and J gave up 3 bases, with 19 bases separating them. CDR3 amino acids: CASLVDSPRDTEAFF. CDR3 bases: TGCGCCAGCCTAGTAGACAGCCCCCGGGACACTGAAGCTTTCTTT.

This chain uses TRBV2 with TRBJ2-5; 9 bases are shared with TRBD2. With 7 bases clipped from V and 1 base from J, the junction kept 4 bases outside the gene matches. CDR1 and CDR2 from the germline V gene are SNHLY and FYNNEI. The CDR3 is 14 amino acids. CDR3 nucleotide sequence: TGTGCCAGCAAGGAGACTAGCGGCCAAGAGACCCAGTACTTC. Its protein product is CASKETSGQETQYF.

The genes are TRBV29-1 and TRBJ2-5, with 9 bases identical to TRBD1. Germline trimming cut 1 base from V and 2 bases from J; bases unmatched to any gene: 11. This CDR3 region has 17 residues. From germline, CDR1 is SQVTM and CDR2 ANQGSEA. As DNA, the CDR3 is TGCAGCGTTGAAGGCTTGGCTACCGGGACAGGGCAAGAGACCCAGTACTTC. Encoded protein: CSVEGLATGTGQETQYF. Full variable domain (missing parts from reference TRBV29-1 and TRBJ2-5): SAVISQKPSRDICQRGTSLTIQCQVDSQVTMMFWYRQQPGQSLTLIATANQGSEATYESGFVIDKFPISRPNLTFSTLTVSNMSPEDSSIYLCSVEGLATGTGQETQYFGPGTRLLVL.

The chain carries TRBV15 and TRBJ1-5; D might be TRBD1 (5 bases). This CDR3 comprises 14 residues. From germline, CDR1 is LNHNV and CDR2 YYDKDF (reference sequence). The V gene lost 4 bases and the J gene lost 3 bases, with 10 bases spanning the gap. CDR3 loop: CATSTTGLNQPQHF. CDR3 bases: TGTGCCACCAGCACCACAGGCCTCAATCAGCCCCAGCATTTT.

There are a few counts of this clone. The chain recombines TRBV7-8 with TRBJ2-5; 12 bases map to TRBD2. The germline V gene has CDR1 SGHVS and CDR2 FQNEAQ. The CDR3 has 15 amino acids. V lost 4 bases to trimming and J lost 3 bases; unmatched junction nucleotides: 3. This chain's CDR3 is CASSYRLAGEETQYF. The DNA of the CDR3 is TGTGCCAGCAGCTACCGACTAGCGGGGGAAGAGACCCAGTACTTC.

This clone was found a few times. The J gene is TRBJ2-2, the V gene TRBV29-1; TRBD2 aligns across 12 bases. Germline V gene sequence: CDR1 SQVTM, CDR2 ANQGSEA. The trim removed 7 bases at V and 3 bases at J, leaving 12 bases unmatched. The CDR3 consists of 17 residues. The CDR3 sequence: CSGRASGGAYDTGELFF. CDR3 DNA sequence: TGCAGCGGTCGGGCTAGCGGGGGGGCCTACGACACCGGGGAGCTGTTTTTT.

The chain couples TRBV15 to TRBJ1-5; no clear D. Per germline, CDR1 LNHNV and CDR2 YYDKDF (reference sequence). The germline V and J ends were trimmed by 5 bases and 4 bases, with 9 bases remaining between them. The CDR3 has 13 residues. The CDR3 DNA sequence: TGTGCCACCAGCGTCCCAGGTAATCAGCCCCAGCATTTT. This gives the protein CATSVPGNQPQHF.

V and J are TRBV9 and TRBJ2-1; D is possibly TRBD1 or TRBD2 (6 bases each). The V and J ends lost 0 bases and 5 bases respectively, with 9 bases between them. Germline V lookup: CDR1 SGDLS, CDR2 YYNGEE. The CDR3 totals 14 residues. DNA for the CDR3: TGTGCCAGCAGCGTAGCGGGGGCCCACAATGAGCAGTTCTTC. Translated, it gives CASSVAGAHNEQFF.

This clone was found a few times. This chain links TRBV9 with TRBJ2-1; 7 positions match TRBD2. CDR3 length: 16 amino acids. V gave up 1 base and J gave up 3 bases; unmatched junction bases: 7. Germline CDR1 reads SGDLS; CDR2 reads YYNGEE. The CDR3 protein is CASSVSSGVLYNEQFF. The CDR3 DNA reads TGTGCCAGCAGCGTATCCAGCGGGGTCCTCTACAATGAGCAGTTCTTC.

This clone was seen a handful of times. The chain carries TRBV19 and TRBJ2-3, with D perhaps matching TRBD2 (7 bases). Germline loops: CDR1 LNHDA, CDR2 SQIVND (reference sequence). Trimming took off 5 bases at V and 5 bases at J, with 20 bases between the two ends. The CDR3 is made up of 16 amino acids. The DNA for the CDR3 is TGTGCCAGTAGTTCCGAGGTCCGGGGGGCAGGAGATACGCAGTATTTT. This translates into CASSSEVRGAGDTQYF.

The chain uses TRBV6-6 and TRBJ1-2, with D perhaps matching TRBD1 (6 bases). Trimming removed 4 bases at V and 5 bases at J, with 17 bases between. The CDR3 is made up of 15 amino acids. The germline V gene has CDR1 MNHNY and CDR2 SVGAGI (reference sequence). The CDR3 spells CASSLQGRGVYGYTF. CDR3 nucleotides: TGTGCCAGCAGTTTACAGGGCCGGGGGGTGTATGGCTACACCTTC.